The text below deals with one T cell receptor beta chain. Method: immunoSEQ multiplex PCR; TCRdb's copy keeps in-frame clones and lacks some. The sample yields about 260,000 clones, more than 80% seen once. This record comes from a study of blood T cell repertoires in COVID-19. Participants, about 18 to 100 years old, spanned around 25 US areas. Sequencing used PBMCs or T cells enriched from blood (not recorded which). This clonotype originated in a woman aged 30 to 39 with acute COVID-19.

The CDR3 loop reads CASSLLAGGMDDEQYF. The CDR3 DNA sequence: TGTGCCAGCAGCCTTCTAGCGGGAGGGATGGATGACGAGCAGTACTTC. The chain is built from TRBV11-2 and TRBJ2-7; 12 positions match TRBD2. The CDR3 length is 16 residues. Unmatched junction bases numbered 10, after V lost 5 bases and J lost 5 bases. From germline, CDR1 is SGHAT and CDR2 FQNNGV.